Following are 16 T cell receptor beta chains from one sample sequenced in a study of shared clonotypes between healthy human individuals. TCRdb's table, derived via immunoSEQ multiplex PCR, lists solely in-frame clones and lacks some. The sample consists of some 2,000,000 clones, around 95% of them appearing once. Sequences were obtained from naive CD4+ T cells sorted from blood. Noted subset: CD45RA+ positively selected. The source of these receptors is a man between 18 and 29 years old in good health.

Concerning this clone itself: The same CDR3 is also encoded by other DNA sequences in this sample. The chain combines TRBV18 with TRBJ2-3; no definite D call. Germline V lookup: CDR1 KGHSH, CDR2 LQKENI. The germline V and J ends were trimmed by 3 bases and 2 bases, with 6 bases remaining between them. The CDR3 has 13 residues. Here the CDR3 reads CASSPGNTDTQYF. CDR3 nucleotides: TGTGCCAGCTCACCGGGCAACACAGATACGCAGTATTTT.

This chain uses TRBV5-1 with TRBJ2-2, with no clear D. The CDR3 extends over 14 amino acids. V lost 4 bases, J lost 0 bases, and 7 bases lay in between. Germline V gene lookup returns CDR1 SGHRS and CDR2 YFSETQ. CDR3 protein: CASSARANTGELFF. DNA for the CDR3: TGCGCCAGCAGCGCCAGAGCGAACACCGGGGAGCTGTTTTTT.

This chain joins TRBV28 and TRBJ1-3; TRBD1 is a possible D gene (5 bases). Germline CDR1 reads MDHEN; CDR2 reads SYDVKM. Deletions cut 5 bases from V and 0 bases from J, with 17 bases between. The CDR3 is made up of 17 amino acids. Here the CDR3 DNA reads TGTGCCAGCAGTCCCTCAGGGTTGGGGGACTCTGGAAACACCATATATTTT. This gives the protein CASSPSGLGDSGNTIYF.

V and J are TRBV5-8 and TRBJ2-7, with a tentative D call TRBD1 (6 bases). V lost 4 bases and J lost 0, with 14 bases in between. This CDR3 region has 15 residues. Germline V gene sequence: CDR1 SGHTS, CDR2 YDEGEE. The CDR3 loop is CASSHRDTPSYEQYF. The CDR3 DNA sequence: TGTGCCAGCAGCCATCGGGACACTCCCTCCTACGAGCAGTACTTC.

About this clone: Other DNA sequences in this specimen translate into the identical CDR3. The rearrangement uses TRBV19 and TRBJ2-7; tentatively, D is TRBD1 or TRBD2 (5 bases each). The CDR3 contains 13 residues. The V and J ends lost 6 bases and 0 bases respectively, with 9 bases between them. The germline V gene encodes CDR1 LNHDA and CDR2 SQIVND (reference sequence). Here the CDR3 reads CASRGPSSYEQYF. The CDR3 region has the DNA TGTGCCAGTAGGGGACCAAGCTCCTACGAGCAGTACTTC.

The J gene is TRBJ2-2, the V gene TRBV5-1; no clear D gene. Germline loops: CDR1 SGHRS, CDR2 YFSETQ. V was trimmed by 4 bases and J by 5 bases, leaving 12 bases between them. The CDR3 has 14 amino acids. CDR3 nucleotides: TGCGCCAGCAGCCCCATTAGTGAGACCGGGGAGCTGTTTTTT. Its protein is CASSPISETGELFF.

The chain couples TRBV27 to TRBJ2-2; D might be TRBD2 (7 bases). CDR1 and CDR2 from the germline V gene are MNHEY and SMNVEV (reference sequence). V was pared by 2 bases and J by 7 bases, with 17 bases between. This CDR3 contains 16 residues. The CDR3, as DNA: TGTGCCAGCAGTTTAATGGGGGGGGCGATAGGCGGGGAGCTGTTTTTT. It translates to CASSLMGGAIGGELFF.

CDR3 region: CASSVLGIFGTEAFF. CDR3 nucleotides: TGTGCCAGCAGCGTACTTGGGATCTTCGGCACTGAAGCTTTCTTT. The gene calls are TRBV9 and TRBJ1-1; no clear D gene. Trimming removed 1 base at V and 4 bases at J, with 14 bases between. The V gene's germline CDR1 is SGDLS and CDR2 YYNGEE. The CDR3 covers 15 residues.

J is TRBJ2-5 and V is TRBV7-9; no clear D. V dropped 3 bases and J dropped 8 bases, with 7 bases sitting between them. Per the germline V gene, CDR1 is SEHNR and CDR2 is FQNEAQ (reference sequence). The CDR3 consists of 11 residues. CDR3 coding DNA: TGTGCCAGCAGCTTTTCGGTTACCCAGTACTTC. Translating it yields CASSFSVTQYF.

This clone was seen only a few times. The J gene is TRBJ1-6, the V gene TRBV14; 9 positions agree with TRBD1. V shed 3 bases, J shed 8 bases, and the junction held 11 bases outside the gene matches. The CDR3 is made up of 17 amino acids. Germline CDR1 and CDR2: SGHDN and FVKESK. The chain's CDR3 is CASSQLTSRDRDSPLHF. The CDR3 DNA sequence: TGTGCCAGCAGCCAGTTGACCTCCCGGGACAGGGATTCACCCCTCCACTTT.

The V gene is TRBV5-1, the J gene TRBJ1-2; TRBD1 matches 11 bases. CDR1 is SGHRS, CDR2 YFSETQ, per germline. The junction had 10 bases not matched to a gene; V was cut back by 6 bases and J by 6 bases. This CDR3 comprises 15 residues. The CDR3 loop is CASTARTGGGNGYTF. The CDR3 nucleotides are TGCGCCAGCACGGCTAGGACAGGGGGCGGGAATGGCTACACCTTC.

The rearrangement joins TRBV7-3 to TRBJ2-2; D ambiguous. The CDR3 has 15 amino acids. CDR1 and CDR2 (germline): SGHTA, FQGTGA. V dropped 3 bases and J dropped 0 bases, with 8 bases sitting between them. The CDR3 coding sequence is TGTGCCAGCAGCTTCGGCAGCACGAACACCGGGGAGCTGTTTTTT. This translates into CASSFGSTNTGELFF.

CDR3 DNA: TGTGCCAGCAGTGAAGAGCGCTTACGGGGAACTGAAGCTTTCTTT. This translates into CASSEERLRGTEAFF. The chain uses TRBV6-1 and TRBJ1-1; D unresolved. The CDR3 has 15 residues. Germline assignment: CDR1 MNHNS and CDR2 SASEGT. V was cut by 1 base and J by 5 bases, with 14 bases left in between.

DNA for the CDR3: TGTGCCAGTACCAGAGACGTGACCCCCGGGAAACTGTTTTTT. Encoded protein: CASTRDVTPGKLFF. This chain joins TRBV19 and TRBJ1-4; D remains ambiguous. CDR3 length: 14 amino acids. Germline V gene data show CDR1 as LNHDA and CDR2 as SQIVND (reference sequence). The V end was cut by 7 bases, the J end by 11 bases, with 20 bases between.

The chain links TRBV2 to TRBJ2-1, with 7 bases lining up with TRBD2. V shed 6 bases, J shed 1 base, and the junction held 6 bases outside the gene matches. Germline CDR1 is SNHLY and CDR2 is FYNNEI. This CDR3 comprises 15 residues. CDR3 nucleotide sequence: TGTGCCAGCAGGAACTTAGCGGGTTCCTACAATGAGCAGTTCTTC. It yields the protein CASRNLAGSYNEQFF.

The chain joins TRBV6-6 to TRBJ1-2; D is uncertain. Germline loops: CDR1 MNHNY, CDR2 SVGAGI (reference sequence). V shed 5 bases and J shed 7 bases, with 8 bases lying between them. The CDR3 is made up of 11 amino acids. This CDR3 is CASSRWGGYTF. CDR3 in DNA: TGTGCCAGCAGTCGGTGGGGTGGCTACACCTTC.